A selection of T cell receptor beta chains follows, all from one sample in a study of OX40 agonist ivuxolimab in advanced cancers. TCRdb keeps only in-frame clones here, not all; method: immunoSEQ multiplex PCR. The sample gives about 73,000 clones, 90% to 95% of which show up once; over 0.35% is in the top ten. The material was CD4+ or CD8+ T cells sorted from blood, obtained in a trial of the OX40 agonist ivuxolimab. Receptor source: an adult with an advanced solid tumor such as melanoma, head and neck, liver or kidney cancer. Each CDR3 is given with its conserved first and last residue. The order of the fields is J gene, V gene, clone size, D gene, CDR3 DNA, CDR3 protein. A D gene is named only where the DNA matches it firmly. Size is omitted from some rows. Given values are once, few, many or a class for expanded clones.

TRBJ1-3,TRBV5-3,.,.,TGTGCCAGAAGTCAGAACAGCTACTCTGGAAACACCATATATTTT,CARSQNSYSGNTIYF
TRBJ2-3,TRBV5-8,.,.,TGTGCCAGCAGCCCGCGGACGGGCCAAGATACGCAGTATTTT,CASSPRTGQDTQYF
TRBJ1-5,TRBV27,.,.,TGTGCCAGCAGCCCTCCCGGGGCTCAGCCCCAGCATTTT,CASSPPGAQPQHF
TRBJ1-3,TRBV30,.,.,TGTGCCTGCCATCTTAGGGGCAGGCGTGATAGCTCTGGAAACACCATATATTTT,CACHLRGRRDSSGNTIYF
TRBJ2-5,TRBV2,.,TRBD1,TGTGCCAGCAGCATCCGACAGGGACGAGAGACCCAGTACTTC,CASSIRQGRETQYF
TRBJ2-2,TRBV11-3,.,.,TGTGCCAGCAGCTCAGCCCGAGGAACCGGGGAGCTGTTTTTT,CASSSARGTGELFF
TRBJ2-2,TRBV7-6,.,.,TGTGCCAGCAGCCAGAGAACGACCGCCACTGGGGAGCTGTTTTTT,CASSQRTTATGELFF
TRBJ2-7,TRBV4-2,.,TRBD2,TGTGCCAGCAGCCAAGTTGGGGGAGGCGGGAGAGGCTCCTACGAGCAGTACTTC,CASSQVGGGGRGSYEQYF
TRBJ2-1,TRBV29-1,.,.,TGCAGCGTAACGGTGGCGGGCCTACTGCAGTTCTTC,CSVTVAGLLQFF
TRBJ1-1,TRBV11-3,.,TRBD1,TGTGCCAGCAGCCTCGAGGGCCCGGGGACAGTAACTTTCTTT,CASSLEGPGTVTFF
TRBJ2-1,TRBV19,.,.,TGTGCCAGTAGTATGAGCGGGTTCATAAATGAGCAGTTCTTC,CASSMSGFINEQFF
TRBJ1-3,TRBV5-5,.,TRBD1,TGTGCCAGCAGCGACCCGACAGGGGCCCCTGGAAACACCATATATTTT,CASSDPTGAPGNTIYF
TRBJ2-1,TRBV28,few,TRBD2,TGTGCCAGCAGTTTAGGAGCGGGAGGATTTAATGAGCAGTTCTTC,CASSLGAGGFNEQFF
TRBJ2-5,TRBV7-6,.,TRBD2,TGTGCCAGCAGCACACTAGCGGGAGGTGGGGGAGAGACCCAGTACTTC,CASSTLAGGGGETQYF
TRBJ2-5,TRBV5-4,.,TRBD2,TGTGCCAGCAGCTCTGGACTAGCGGTGGAGACCCAGTACTTC,CASSSGLAVETQYF
TRBJ2-7,TRBV19,once,TRBD2,TGTGCCAGTAGTAACTCACGGACTAGCGGAGCCTACGAGCAGTACTTC,CASSNSRTSGAYEQYF
TRBJ2-3,TRBV4-3,.,TRBD2,TGCGCCAGCAGCCGGGGCGGGACTAGCGCCCTAGGCGCAGATACGCAGTATTTT,CASSRGGTSALGADTQYF
TRBJ1-1,TRBV6-5,.,TRBD1,TGTGCCAGCAGTTACCAGACAGGGGGCAACACTGAAGCTTTCTTT,CASSYQTGGNTEAFF
TRBJ1-3,TRBV7-6,.,.,TGTGCCAGCAGCACCCAGACCGGGGTTGGAAACACCATATATTTT,CASSTQTGVGNTIYF
TRBJ2-5,TRBV7-7,.,.,TGTGCCAGCAGCTTAGTAGGGGAGGAGACCCAGTACTTC,CASSLVGEETQYF
TRBJ2-2,TRBV6-5,few,.,TGTGCCAGCACCAGTCCCCCGTACACCGGGGAGCTGTTTTTT,CASTSPPYTGELFF
TRBJ2-5,TRBV7-6,.,TRBD2,TGTGCCAGCTCAGGACTAGCGGGAGTCAGGGAGACCCAGTACTTC,CASSGLAGVRETQYF
TRBJ2-2,TRBV7-2,.,.,TGTGCCAGCAGCTCTAGCGTCCCCGGGGAGCTGTTTTTT,CASSSSVPGELFF
TRBJ1-2,TRBV6-6,.,.,TGTGCCAGCAGTTACTCGGCCAGTTATAACTATGGCTACACCTTC,CASSYSASYNYGYTF
TRBJ2-7,TRBV7-6,.,TRBD2,TGTGCCAGCAGCTCGCTAGCGGGAGGGTCCCACGAGCAGTACTTC,CASSSLAGGSHEQYF
TRBJ2-5,TRBV7-2,.,TRBD2,TGTGCCAGCAGCTTTAGCGGGAGCATAGAGACCCAGTACTTC,CASSFSGSIETQYF
TRBJ2-2,TRBV11-2,few,.,TGTGCCAGCAGCCCGAGGGTTACGAACACCGGGGAGCTGTTTTTT,CASSPRVTNTGELFF
TRBJ2-7,TRBV5-1,.,.,TGCGCCAGCAGCCCAGGGACGGTCTCCTACGAGCAGTACTTC,CASSPGTVSYEQYF
TRBJ2-5,TRBV2,.,TRBD2,TGTGCCAGCAGTACCGGGACTAGCGGGAGAGAGACCCAGTACTTC,CASSTGTSGRETQYF
TRBJ1-3,TRBV5-6,.,.,TGTGCCAGCAGCTTTCTATCCACAGGAACCCGAAACACCATATATTTT,CASSFLSTGTRNTIYF
TRBJ1-5,TRBV6-6,.,.,TGTGCCAGCAGTTACTCGACGGGGGCTCAGCCCCAGCATTTT,CASSYSTGAQPQHF
TRBJ1-1,TRBV7-8,few,TRBD1,TGTGCCAGCAGAGCCGGGACAGAGAACACTGAAGCTTTCTTT,CASRAGTENTEAFF
TRBJ1-2,TRBV27,few,.,TGTGCCAGCAGTTGGAGGGGAGGTTGGGGCTACACCTTC,CASSWRGGWGYTF
TRBJ2-3,TRBV5-4,.,.,TGTGCCAGCAGGGACTGGAGCACAGATACGCAGTATTTT,CASRDWSTDTQYF
TRBJ2-7,TRBV5-1,.,.,TGCGCCAGCAGCTTGGGGCTAGCGAGCGCCCTGCAGTACTTC,CASSLGLASALQYF
TRBJ1-2,TRBV7-6,.,.,TGTGCCAGCAGCCCGGGGCTCCGGGGGAACTATGGCTACACCTTC,CASSPGLRGNYGYTF
TRBJ2-1,TRBV2,.,.,TGTGCCAGCAAACTGTACAATGAGCAGTTCTTC,CASKLYNEQFF
TRBJ2-7,TRBV29-1,once,.,TGCAGCGTCGGGGAGTACGAGCAGTACTTC,CSVGEYEQYF
TRBJ1-5,TRBV2,.,TRBD1,TGTGCCAGCAATCTCAGGGGGCAGGTTCAGCCCCAGCATTTT,CASNLRGQVQPQHF
TRBJ2-1,TRBV5-1,.,.,TGCGCCAGCAGCTTGGATCGAGACTATGGAGGTGAGCAGTTCTTC,CASSLDRDYGGEQFF
TRBJ2-2,TRBV5-5,.,TRBD1,TGTGCCAGCAGCTTACGCGCCAGGGGGCGAACCGGGGAGCTGTTTTTT,CASSLRARGRTGELFF
TRBJ2-7,TRBV5-1,.,.,TGCGCCAGCAGCTCCCTTTGGGGGACTTCCTACGAGCAGTACTTC,CASSSLWGTSYEQYF
TRBJ2-7,TRBV7-2,.,.,TGTGCCAGCAGCTTAGGGGCCTACGAGCAGTACTTC,CASSLGAYEQYF
TRBJ1-2,TRBV27,.,.,TGTGCCAGCAGTCAACAGCTAGGCTATGGCTACACCTTC,CASSQQLGYGYTF
TRBJ1-5,TRBV5-5,.,.,TGTGCCAGCAGCTTGCTGCTAAATCAGCCCCAGCATTTT,CASSLLLNQPQHF
TRBJ2-5,TRBV2,.,.,TGTGCCAGCATGCGGGACACTGAAGAGACCCAGTACTTC,CASMRDTEETQYF
TRBJ1-5,TRBV10-3,.,TRBD1,TGTGCCATCAGTGATCGGGACAGGGGAAACCAGCCCCAGCATTTT,CAISDRDRGNQPQHF
TRBJ1-1,TRBV18,.,.,TGTGCCAGCTCACCAGTAGGACAGAGGAACACTGAAGCTTTCTTT,CASSPVGQRNTEAFF
TRBJ2-7,TRBV27,.,.,TGTGCCAGCAGTAATTTCTACGAGCAGTACTTC,CASSNFYEQYF